This is a list of T cell receptor beta chains from one sample in a study of blood T cell repertoires in COVID-19. The method was immunoSEQ multiplex PCR; TCRdb's version includes in-frame clones alone and lacks a portion of them. The sample contains 83,000 or so clones, around nine tenths of which appear only once. Material: peripheral blood. The receptors originated from a man at least 80 years old with active or convalescent COVID-19. CDR3s include the opening cysteine and the closing phenylalanine or tryptophan. The order of the fields is D gene, clone size, J gene, V gene, CDR3 DNA, CDR3 protein. A D gene is named only where the DNA matches it firmly. Expanded clones are given a class, and other clones once, few, many or no size at all.

D: TRBD1; size: -; J: TRBJ2-1; V: TRBV5-1; DNA: TGCGCCAGCAGCTCCGGGACAGGGGGTTTCAATGAGCAGTTCTTC; CDR3: CASSSGTGGFNEQFF
D: TRBD1; size: -; J: TRBJ2-1; V: TRBV6-6; DNA: TGTGCCAGCAGTTACAGAAAGACAGGGATATACAATGAGCAGTTCTTC; CDR3: CASSYRKTGIYNEQFF
D: -; size: once; J: TRBJ1-1; V: TRBV12-3/TRBV12-4; DNA: TGTGCCAGCAGTACACGGACTGCCGAAGCTTTCTTT; CDR3: CASSTRTAEAFF
D: -; size: -; J: TRBJ1-2; V: TRBV6-4; DNA: TGTGCCAGCAGTGTCAACCCTGAACTTGATGGCTACACCTTC; CDR3: CASSVNPELDGYTF
D: -; size: -; J: TRBJ2-1; V: TRBV18; DNA: TGTGCCAGCTCACAGGCTCCGGTTGGACAGACCTACAATGAGCAGTTCTTC; CDR3: CASSQAPVGQTYNEQFF
D: -; size: -; J: TRBJ2-5; V: TRBV19; DNA: TGTGCCAGTAGTCAGGCCAATAAAGAGACCCAGTACTTC; CDR3: CASSQANKETQYF
D: TRBD1; size: -; J: TRBJ1-6; V: TRBV14; DNA: TGTGCCAGCAGCCAAGGGGCACAGGGGAATTCACCCCTCCACTTT; CDR3: CASSQGAQGNSPLHF
D: -; size: -; J: TRBJ2-2; V: TRBV27; DNA: TGTGCCAGCAGGTCCTTAGCCGGGGAGCTGTTTTTT; CDR3: CASRSLAGELFF
D: -; size: -; J: TRBJ1-1; V: TRBV7-2; DNA: TGTGCCAGCAGCTTATCAGGGAACACTGAAGCTTTCTTT; CDR3: CASSLSGNTEAFF
D: -; size: -; J: TRBJ1-2; V: TRBV6-6; DNA: TGTGCCAGCAGCCTCGACAGGCAGAACGGCTACACCTTC; CDR3: CASSLDRQNGYTF
D: -; size: -; J: TRBJ2-6; V: TRBV5-1; DNA: TGCGCCAGCAGCTTTGGAGGGGGCGGGTCTGGGGCCAACGTCCTGACTTTC; CDR3: CASSFGGGGSGANVLTF
D: -; size: -; J: TRBJ1-1; V: TRBV4-1; DNA: TGCGCCAGCAGCCAAGAGCTAGGTATAACTGAAGCTTTCTTT; CDR3: CASSQELGITEAFF
D: TRBD1; size: -; J: TRBJ1-6; V: TRBV7-8; DNA: TGTGCCAGCAGCGGGACAGACGATTCACCCCTCCACTTT; CDR3: CASSGTDDSPLHF
D: -; size: -; J: TRBJ1-5; V: TRBV19; DNA: TGTGCCAGTAGTATAGCAGTTGGGGGGAATCAGCCCCAGCATTTT; CDR3: CASSIAVGGNQPQHF
D: -; size: -; J: TRBJ2-3; V: TRBV29-1; DNA: TGCAGCGTTGAATACCCGGGAAGGGCAGATACGCAGTATTTT; CDR3: CSVEYPGRADTQYF
D: -; size: -; J: TRBJ1-4; V: TRBV7-8; DNA: TGTGCCAGCAGCTTAGGTGGGGAGGCTAATGAAAAACTGTTTTTT; CDR3: CASSLGGEANEKLFF
D: -; size: -; J: TRBJ1-5; V: TRBV18; DNA: TGTGCCAGCTCACCAGCGACAGGACCTAGCAATCAGCCCCAGCATTTT; CDR3: CASSPATGPSNQPQHF
D: -; size: -; J: TRBJ2-5; V: TRBV27; DNA: TGTGCCAGCAGTTTATCGAACGGGAGACAAGAGACCCAGTACTTC; CDR3: CASSLSNGRQETQYF
D: -; size: -; J: TRBJ2-1; V: TRBV12-3/TRBV12-4; DNA: TGTGCCAGCAGTGTCAGGGACAATGAGCAGTTCTTC; CDR3: CASSVRDNEQFF
D: -; size: -; J: TRBJ2-1; V: TRBV5-4; DNA: TGTGCCAGCAGTTTGAGGACAGACAATGAGCAGTTCTTC; CDR3: CASSLRTDNEQFF
D: TRBD1; size: -; J: TRBJ2-1; V: TRBV2; DNA: TGTGCCAGCAGCAGGACAGGGTTTACCGGTGAGCAGTTCTTC; CDR3: CASSRTGFTGEQFF
D: -; size: -; J: TRBJ1-1; V: TRBV9; DNA: TGTGCCAGCAAGGAGCCTAGTACTGAAGCTTTCTTT; CDR3: CASKEPSTEAFF
D: TRBD2; size: -; J: TRBJ2-1; V: TRBV7-3; DNA: TGTGCCAGCAGTATAAAGGGGACTAGCGGGAGGGATGAACTCGATGAGCAGTTCTTC; CDR3: CASSIKGTSGRDELDEQFF
D: -; size: -; J: TRBJ2-3; V: TRBV7-9; DNA: TGTGCCATCGGACAGAGCACAGATACGCAGTATTTT; CDR3: CAIGQSTDTQYF
D: TRBD2; size: -; J: TRBJ2-3; V: TRBV11-3; DNA: TGTGCCAGCAGCACTCCCGAGGGACTAGCGGGAGCAGATACGCAGTATTTT; CDR3: CASSTPEGLAGADTQYF
D: TRBD2; size: -; J: TRBJ2-3; V: TRBV5-1; DNA: TGCGCCAGCAGCTTGACGGGAGGCAGGACAGATACGCAGTATTTT; CDR3: CASSLTGGRTDTQYF
D: -; size: -; J: TRBJ1-6; V: TRBV6-6; DNA: TGTGCCAGCAGTTTCGGACAGATAAATTCACCCCTCCACTTT; CDR3: CASSFGQINSPLHF
D: TRBD2; size: -; J: TRBJ2-1; V: TRBV19; DNA: TGTGCCACTCGCCCCCAGAGCGGGAGGCCATCCTACAATGAGCAGTTCTTC; CDR3: CATRPQSGRPSYNEQFF